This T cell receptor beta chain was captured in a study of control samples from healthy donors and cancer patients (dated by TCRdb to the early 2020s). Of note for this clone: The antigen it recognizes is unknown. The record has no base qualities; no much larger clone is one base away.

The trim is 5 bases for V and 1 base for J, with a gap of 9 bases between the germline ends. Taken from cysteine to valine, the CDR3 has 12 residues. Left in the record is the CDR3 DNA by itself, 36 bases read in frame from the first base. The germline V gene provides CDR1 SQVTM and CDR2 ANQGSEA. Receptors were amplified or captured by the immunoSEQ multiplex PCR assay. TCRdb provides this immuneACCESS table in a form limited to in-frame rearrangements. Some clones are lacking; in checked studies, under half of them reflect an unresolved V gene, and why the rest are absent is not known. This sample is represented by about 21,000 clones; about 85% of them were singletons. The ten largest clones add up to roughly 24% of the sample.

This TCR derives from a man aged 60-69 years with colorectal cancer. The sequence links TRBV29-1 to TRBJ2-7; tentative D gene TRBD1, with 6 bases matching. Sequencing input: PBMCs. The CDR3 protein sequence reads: CSVPGESYEQYV. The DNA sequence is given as TGCAGCGTTCCAGGGGAATCCTACGAGCAGTACGTC.